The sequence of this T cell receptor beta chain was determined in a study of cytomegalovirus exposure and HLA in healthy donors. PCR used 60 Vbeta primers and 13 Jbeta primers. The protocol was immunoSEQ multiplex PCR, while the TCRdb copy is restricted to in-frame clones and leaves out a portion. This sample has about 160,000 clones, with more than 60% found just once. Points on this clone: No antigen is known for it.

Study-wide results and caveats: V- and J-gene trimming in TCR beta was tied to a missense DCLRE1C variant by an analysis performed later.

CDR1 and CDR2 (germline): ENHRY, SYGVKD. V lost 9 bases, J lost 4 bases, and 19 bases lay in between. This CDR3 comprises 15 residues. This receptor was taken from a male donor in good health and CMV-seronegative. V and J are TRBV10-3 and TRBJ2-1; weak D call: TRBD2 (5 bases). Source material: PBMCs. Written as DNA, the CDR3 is TGTGCCATAGGCCCCCTGGGAGTCTCTTACAATGAGCAGTTCTTC. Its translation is CAIGPLGVSYNEQFF.